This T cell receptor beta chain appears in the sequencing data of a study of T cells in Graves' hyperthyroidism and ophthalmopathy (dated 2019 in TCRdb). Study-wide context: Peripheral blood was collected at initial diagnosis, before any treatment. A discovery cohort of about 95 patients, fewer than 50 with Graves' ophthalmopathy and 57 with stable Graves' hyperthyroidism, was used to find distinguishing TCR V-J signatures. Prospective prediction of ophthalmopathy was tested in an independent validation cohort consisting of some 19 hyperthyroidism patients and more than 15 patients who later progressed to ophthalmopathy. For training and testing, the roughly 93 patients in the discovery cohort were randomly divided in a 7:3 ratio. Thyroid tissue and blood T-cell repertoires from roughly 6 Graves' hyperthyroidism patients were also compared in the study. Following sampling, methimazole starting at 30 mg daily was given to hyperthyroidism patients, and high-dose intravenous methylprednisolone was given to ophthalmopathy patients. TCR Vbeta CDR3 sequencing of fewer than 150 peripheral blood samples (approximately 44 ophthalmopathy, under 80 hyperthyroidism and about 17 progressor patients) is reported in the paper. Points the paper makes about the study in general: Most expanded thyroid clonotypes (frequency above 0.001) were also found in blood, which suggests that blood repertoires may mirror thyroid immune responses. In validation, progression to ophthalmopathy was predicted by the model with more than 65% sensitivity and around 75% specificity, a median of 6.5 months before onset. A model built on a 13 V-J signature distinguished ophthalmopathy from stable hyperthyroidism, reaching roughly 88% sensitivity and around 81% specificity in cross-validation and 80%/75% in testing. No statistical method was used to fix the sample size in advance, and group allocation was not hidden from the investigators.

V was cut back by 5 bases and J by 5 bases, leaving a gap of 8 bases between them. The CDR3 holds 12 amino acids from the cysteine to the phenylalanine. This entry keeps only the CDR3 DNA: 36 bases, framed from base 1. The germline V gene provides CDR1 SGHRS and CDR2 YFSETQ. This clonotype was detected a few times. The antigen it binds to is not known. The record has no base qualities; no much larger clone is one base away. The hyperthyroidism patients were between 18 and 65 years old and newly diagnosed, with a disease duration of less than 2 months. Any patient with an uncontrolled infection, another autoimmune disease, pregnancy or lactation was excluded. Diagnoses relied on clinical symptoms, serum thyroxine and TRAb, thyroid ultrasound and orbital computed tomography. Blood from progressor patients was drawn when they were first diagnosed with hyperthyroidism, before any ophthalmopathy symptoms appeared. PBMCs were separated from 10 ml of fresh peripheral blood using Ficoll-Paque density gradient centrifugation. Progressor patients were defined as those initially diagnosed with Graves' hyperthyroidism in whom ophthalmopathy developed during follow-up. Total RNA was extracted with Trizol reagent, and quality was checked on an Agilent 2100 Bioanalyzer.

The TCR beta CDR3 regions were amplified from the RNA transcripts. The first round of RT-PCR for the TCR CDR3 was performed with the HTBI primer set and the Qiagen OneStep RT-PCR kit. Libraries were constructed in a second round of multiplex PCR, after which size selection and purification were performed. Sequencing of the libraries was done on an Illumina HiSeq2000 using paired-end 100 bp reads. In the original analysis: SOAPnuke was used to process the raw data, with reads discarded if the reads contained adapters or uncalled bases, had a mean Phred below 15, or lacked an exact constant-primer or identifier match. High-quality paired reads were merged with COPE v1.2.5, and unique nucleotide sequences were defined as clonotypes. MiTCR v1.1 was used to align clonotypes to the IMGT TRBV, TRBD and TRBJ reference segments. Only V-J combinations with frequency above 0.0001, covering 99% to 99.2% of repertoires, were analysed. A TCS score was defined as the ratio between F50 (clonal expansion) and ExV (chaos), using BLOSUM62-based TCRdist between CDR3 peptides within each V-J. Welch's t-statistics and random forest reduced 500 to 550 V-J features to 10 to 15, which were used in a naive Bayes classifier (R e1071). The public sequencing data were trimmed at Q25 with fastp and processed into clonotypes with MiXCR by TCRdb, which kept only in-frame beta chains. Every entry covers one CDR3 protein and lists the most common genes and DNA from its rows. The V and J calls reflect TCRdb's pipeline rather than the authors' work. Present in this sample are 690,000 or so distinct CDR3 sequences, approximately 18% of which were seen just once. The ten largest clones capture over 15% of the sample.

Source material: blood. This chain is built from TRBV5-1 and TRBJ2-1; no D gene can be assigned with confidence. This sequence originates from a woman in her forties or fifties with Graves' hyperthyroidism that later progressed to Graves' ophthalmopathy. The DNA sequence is TGCGCCAGCAGTTACGTTGACAATGAGCAGTTCTTC. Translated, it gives CASSYVDNEQFF.